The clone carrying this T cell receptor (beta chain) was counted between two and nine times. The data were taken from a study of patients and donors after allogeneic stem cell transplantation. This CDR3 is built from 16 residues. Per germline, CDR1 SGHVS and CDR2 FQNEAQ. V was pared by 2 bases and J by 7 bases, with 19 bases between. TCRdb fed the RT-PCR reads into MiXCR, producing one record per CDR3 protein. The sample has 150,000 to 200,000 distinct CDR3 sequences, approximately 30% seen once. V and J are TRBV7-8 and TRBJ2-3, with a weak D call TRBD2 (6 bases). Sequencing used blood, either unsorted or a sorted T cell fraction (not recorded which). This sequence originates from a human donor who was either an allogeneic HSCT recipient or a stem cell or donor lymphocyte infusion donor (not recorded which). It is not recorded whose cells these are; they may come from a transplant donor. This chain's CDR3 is CASSLIGGTSFYTQYF. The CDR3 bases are TGTGCCAGCAGCTTAATAGGCGGGACCTCGTTCTATACGCAGTATTTT.